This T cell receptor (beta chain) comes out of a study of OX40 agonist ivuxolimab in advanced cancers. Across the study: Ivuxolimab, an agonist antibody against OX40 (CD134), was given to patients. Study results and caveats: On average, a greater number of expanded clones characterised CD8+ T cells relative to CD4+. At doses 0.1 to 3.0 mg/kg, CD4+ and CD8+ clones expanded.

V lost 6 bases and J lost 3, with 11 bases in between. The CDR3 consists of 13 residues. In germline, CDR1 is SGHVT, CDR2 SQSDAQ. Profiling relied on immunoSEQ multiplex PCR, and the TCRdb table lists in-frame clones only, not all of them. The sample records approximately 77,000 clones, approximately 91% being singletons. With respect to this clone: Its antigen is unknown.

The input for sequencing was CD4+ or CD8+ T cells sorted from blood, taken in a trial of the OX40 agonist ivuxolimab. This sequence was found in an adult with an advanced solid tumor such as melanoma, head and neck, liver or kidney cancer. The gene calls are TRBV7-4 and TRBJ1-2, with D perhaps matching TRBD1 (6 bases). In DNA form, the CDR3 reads TGTGCCAGCAGACAGGGATCCCACTATGGCTACACCTTC. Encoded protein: CASRQGSHYGYTF.